This entry describes one T cell receptor beta chain. The data are from a study of T-cell memory formation after mild COVID-19. One entry per CDR3 protein results from TCRdb running MiXCR on the 5' RACE reads. Of about 270,000 distinct CDR3 sequences listed, over 15% were seen once; the top ten hold 2% to 2.5%. Germline loops: CDR1 SGHRS, CDR2 YFSETQ. The CDR3 contains 16 residues. The ends were cut back, 4 bases at V and 0 bases at J, with 14 bases in the middle. The sequence was collected from an adult woman who had mild COVID-19 (a few samples of this study predate the infection). Cell type and time point are not known. Sequencing used PBMCs or a T cell subset sorted from them (not recorded which). This chain connects TRBV5-1 to TRBJ2-1; D possibly corresponds to TRBD2 (6 bases). The CDR3, as DNA: TGCGCCAGCAGCCCCTTTAGCGGCAGCTCCTACAATGAGCAGTTCTTC. Translated: CASSPFSGSSYNEQFF.